This TCR beta chain was sequenced in a study of cytomegalovirus exposure and HLA in healthy donors. Vbeta (60) and Jbeta (13) primers were used in the PCR. The method was immunoSEQ multiplex PCR; TCRdb's version includes in-frame clones alone and lacks a portion of them. The data contain some 90,000 clones, about 81% of them singletons. This CDR3 region has 13 residues. Germline V gene data show CDR1 as SGHTA and CDR2 as FQGNSA. On this clone: Its cognate antigen is unknown. A junction end diverges from the germline sequence, so it may reflect a read error.

Whole-study results and caveats: Reported findings show TCR beta sequences accurately forecast HLA-A and HLA-B alleles in most subjects. It emerged from a later analysis that several of the most significant clusters appeared to be linked to common viral pathogens.

This TCR derives from a man in his forties in good health and CMV-seronegative. Material: PBMCs. The chain recombines TRBV7-2 with TRBJ2-7; D is ambiguous. DNA of the CDR3: TGTGCCAGCAGCTTAAAGAGCTCCTACGGGCAGTACTTC. This translates into CASSLKSSYGQYF.